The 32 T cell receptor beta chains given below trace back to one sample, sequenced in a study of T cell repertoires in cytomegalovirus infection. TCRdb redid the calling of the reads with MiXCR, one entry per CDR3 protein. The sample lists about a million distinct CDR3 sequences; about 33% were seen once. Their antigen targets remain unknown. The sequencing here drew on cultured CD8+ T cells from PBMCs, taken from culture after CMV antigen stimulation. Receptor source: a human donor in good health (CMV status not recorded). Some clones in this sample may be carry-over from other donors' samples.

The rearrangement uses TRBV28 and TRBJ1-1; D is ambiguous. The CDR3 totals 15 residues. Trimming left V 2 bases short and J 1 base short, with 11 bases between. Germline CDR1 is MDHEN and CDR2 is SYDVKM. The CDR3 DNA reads TGTGCCAGCAGTTTAAACAGAGGGTGGAACACTGAAGCTTTCTTT. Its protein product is CASSLNRGWNTEAFF.

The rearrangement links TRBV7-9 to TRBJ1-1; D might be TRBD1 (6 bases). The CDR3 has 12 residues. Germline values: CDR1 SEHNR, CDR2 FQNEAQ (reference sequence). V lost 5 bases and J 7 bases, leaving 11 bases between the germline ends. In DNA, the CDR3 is TGTGCCAGCAGCCCACAGGGCCTTGAAGCTTTCTTT. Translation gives CASSPQGLEAFF.

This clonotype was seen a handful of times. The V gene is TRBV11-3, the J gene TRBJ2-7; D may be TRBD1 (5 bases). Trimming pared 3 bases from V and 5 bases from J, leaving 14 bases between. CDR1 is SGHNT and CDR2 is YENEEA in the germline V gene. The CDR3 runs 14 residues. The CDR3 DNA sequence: TGTGCCAGCAGCTTGAGCAGGGTAGTAAACGAGCAGTACGTC. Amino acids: CASSLSRVVNEQYV.

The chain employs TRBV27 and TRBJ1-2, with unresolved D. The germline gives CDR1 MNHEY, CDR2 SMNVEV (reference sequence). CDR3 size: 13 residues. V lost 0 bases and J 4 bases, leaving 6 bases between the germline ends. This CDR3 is CASSLSLSYGYTF. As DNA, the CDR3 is TGTGCCAGCAGTTTATCTCTCAGCTATGGCTACACCTTC.

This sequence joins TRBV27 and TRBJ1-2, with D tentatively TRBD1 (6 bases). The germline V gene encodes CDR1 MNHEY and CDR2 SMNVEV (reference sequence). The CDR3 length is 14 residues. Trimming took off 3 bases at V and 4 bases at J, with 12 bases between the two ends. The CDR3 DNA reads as TGTGCCAGCAGTTTGGGGGGCAGGAGCTATGGCTACACCTTC. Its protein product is CASSLGGRSYGYTF.

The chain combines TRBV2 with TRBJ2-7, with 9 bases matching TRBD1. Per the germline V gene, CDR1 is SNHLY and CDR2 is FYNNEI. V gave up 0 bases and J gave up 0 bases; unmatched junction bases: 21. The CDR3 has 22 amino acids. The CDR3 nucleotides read TGTGCCAGCAGTGAAGCATGGACAGGGGAAGGGGAGGGGGATAGAAGCTCCTACGAGCAGTACGTC. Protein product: CASSEAWTGEGEGDRSSYEQYV.

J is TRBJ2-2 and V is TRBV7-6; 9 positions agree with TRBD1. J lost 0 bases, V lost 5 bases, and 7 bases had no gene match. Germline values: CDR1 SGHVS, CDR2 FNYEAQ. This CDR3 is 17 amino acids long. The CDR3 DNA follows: TGTGCCAGCAGCCAAAGAGGGACAGGGCCGAACACCGGGGAGCTGTTTTTT. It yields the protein CASSQRGTGPNTGELFF.

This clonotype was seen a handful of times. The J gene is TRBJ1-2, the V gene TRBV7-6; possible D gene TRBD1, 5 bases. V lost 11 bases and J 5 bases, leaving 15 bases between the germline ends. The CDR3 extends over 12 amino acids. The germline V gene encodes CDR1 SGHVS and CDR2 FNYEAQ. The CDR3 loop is CAVPRGAYGYTF. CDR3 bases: TGTGCCGTCCCAAGGGGCGCTTATGGCTACACCTTC.

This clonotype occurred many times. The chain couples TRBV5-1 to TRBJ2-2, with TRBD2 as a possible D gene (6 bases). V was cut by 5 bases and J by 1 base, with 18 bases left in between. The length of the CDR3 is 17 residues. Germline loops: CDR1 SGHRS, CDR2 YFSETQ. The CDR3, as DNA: TGCGCCAGCAGACCTAGCGTTGCGGGATGGAACACCGGGGAGCTGTTTTTT. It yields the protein CASRPSVAGWNTGELFF.

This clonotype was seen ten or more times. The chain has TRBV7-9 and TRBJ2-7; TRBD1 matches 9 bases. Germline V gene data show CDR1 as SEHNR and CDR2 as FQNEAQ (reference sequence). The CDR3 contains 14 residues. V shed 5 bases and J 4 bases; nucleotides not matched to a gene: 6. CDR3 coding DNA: TGTGCCAGCAGCCACCGGGACAGGGCTTACGAGCAGTACTTC. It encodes CASSHRDRAYEQYF. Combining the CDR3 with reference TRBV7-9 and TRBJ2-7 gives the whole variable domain DTGVSQNPRHKITKRGQNVTFRCDPISEHNRLYWYRQTLGQGPEFLTYFQNEAQLEKSRLLSDRFSAERPKGSFSTLEIQRTEQGDSAMYLCASSHRDRAYEQYFGPGTRLTVT.

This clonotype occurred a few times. CDR3 in DNA: TGTGCCAGCAGTGAATCCGCAGGCGGGTCCTACGAGCAGTACTTC. Residues: CASSESAGGSYEQYF. The rearrangement uses TRBV6-1 and TRBJ2-7, with D maybe TRBD2 (5 bases). V lost 2 bases, J lost 1 base, and 12 bases lay in between. CDR1 and CDR2 (germline): MNHNS, SASEGT. This CDR3 region has 15 residues.

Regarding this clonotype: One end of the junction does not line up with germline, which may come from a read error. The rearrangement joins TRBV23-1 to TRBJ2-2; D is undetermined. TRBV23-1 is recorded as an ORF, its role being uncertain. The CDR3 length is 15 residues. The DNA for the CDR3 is TGCGCCGGCAGTCGAGGCCAGGCGAACACCGGGGAGCTGTTTTTT. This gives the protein CAGSRGQANTGELFF.

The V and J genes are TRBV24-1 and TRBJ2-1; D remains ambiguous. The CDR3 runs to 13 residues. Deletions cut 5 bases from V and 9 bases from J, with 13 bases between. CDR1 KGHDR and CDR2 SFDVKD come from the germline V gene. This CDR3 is CATSALDLSEQFF. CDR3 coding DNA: TGTGCCACCAGTGCCCTGGATTTAAGTGAGCAGTTCTTC.

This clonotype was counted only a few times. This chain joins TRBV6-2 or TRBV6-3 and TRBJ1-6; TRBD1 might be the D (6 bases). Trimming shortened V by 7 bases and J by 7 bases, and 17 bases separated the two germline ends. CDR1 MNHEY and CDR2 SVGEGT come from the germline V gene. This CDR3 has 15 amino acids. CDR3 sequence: CASIQDSRGNSPLHF. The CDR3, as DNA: TGTGCCAGCATCCAGGACAGTCGGGGAAATTCACCCCTCCACTTT.

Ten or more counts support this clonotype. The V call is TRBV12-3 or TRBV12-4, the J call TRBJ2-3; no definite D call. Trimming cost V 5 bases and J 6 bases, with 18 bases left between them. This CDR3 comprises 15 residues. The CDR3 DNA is TGTGCCAGCAGTAGAAAGACTGGGTTGACGGATACGCAGTATTTT. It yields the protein CASSRKTGLTDTQYF.

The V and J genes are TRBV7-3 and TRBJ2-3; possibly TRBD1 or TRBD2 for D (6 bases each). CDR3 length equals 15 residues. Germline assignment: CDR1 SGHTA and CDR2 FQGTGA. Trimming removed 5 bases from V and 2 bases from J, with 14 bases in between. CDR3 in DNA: TGTGCCAGCAGCACCACAGGGACTTACACAGATACGCAGTATTTT. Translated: CASSTTGTYTDTQYF.

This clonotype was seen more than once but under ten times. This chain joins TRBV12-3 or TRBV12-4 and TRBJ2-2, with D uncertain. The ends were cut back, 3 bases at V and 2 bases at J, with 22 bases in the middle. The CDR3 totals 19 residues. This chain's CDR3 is CASSFSLSRQLLNTGELFF. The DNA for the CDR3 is TGTGCCAGCAGTTTCAGTTTGAGCAGACAACTTCTTAACACCGGGGAGCTGTTTTTT.

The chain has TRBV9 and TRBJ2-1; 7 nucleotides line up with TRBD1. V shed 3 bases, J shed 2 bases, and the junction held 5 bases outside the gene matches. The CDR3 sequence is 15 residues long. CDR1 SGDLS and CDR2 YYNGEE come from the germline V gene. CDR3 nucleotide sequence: TGTGCCAGCAGCGAAGACAGGGTTCCCTACAATGAGCAGTTCTTC. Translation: CASSEDRVPYNEQFF.

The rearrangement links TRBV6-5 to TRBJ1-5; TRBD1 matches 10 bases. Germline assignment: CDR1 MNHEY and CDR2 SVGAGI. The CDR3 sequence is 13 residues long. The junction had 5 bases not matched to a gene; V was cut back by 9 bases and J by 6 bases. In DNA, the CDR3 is TGTGCCAGTCACCGGGACAGGGGTCAGCCCCAGCATTTT. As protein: CASHRDRGQPQHF.

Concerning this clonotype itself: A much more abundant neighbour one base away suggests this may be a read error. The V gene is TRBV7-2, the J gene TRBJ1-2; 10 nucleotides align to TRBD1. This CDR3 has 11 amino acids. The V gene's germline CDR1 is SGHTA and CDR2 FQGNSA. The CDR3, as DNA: TGTGTCAGCAGCTCCGGGACAGGGGATACCTTC. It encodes CVSSSGTGDTF.

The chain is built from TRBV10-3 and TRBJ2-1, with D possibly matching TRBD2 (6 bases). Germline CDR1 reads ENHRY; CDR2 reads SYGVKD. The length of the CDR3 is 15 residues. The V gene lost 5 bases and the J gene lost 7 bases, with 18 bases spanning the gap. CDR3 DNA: TGTGCCATCAGTAGGCGTAAGCAGGAGGGGAATGAGCAGTTCTTC. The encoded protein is CAISRRKQEGNEQFF.

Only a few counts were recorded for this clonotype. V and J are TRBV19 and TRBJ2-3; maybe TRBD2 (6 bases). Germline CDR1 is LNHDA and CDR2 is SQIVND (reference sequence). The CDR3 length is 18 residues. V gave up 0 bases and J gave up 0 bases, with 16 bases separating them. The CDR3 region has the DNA TGTGCCAGTAGTATAGACGGTAGCGGAGTGACTAGCACAGATACGCAGTATTTT. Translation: CASSIDGSGVTSTDTQYF.

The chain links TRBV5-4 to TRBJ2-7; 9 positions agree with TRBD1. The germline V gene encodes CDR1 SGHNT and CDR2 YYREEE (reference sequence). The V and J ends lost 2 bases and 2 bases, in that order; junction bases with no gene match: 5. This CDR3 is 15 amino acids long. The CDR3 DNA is TGTGCCAGCAGCTTCCGGGACAGGGCGCCCTACGAGCAGTACTTC. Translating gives CASSFRDRAPYEQYF.

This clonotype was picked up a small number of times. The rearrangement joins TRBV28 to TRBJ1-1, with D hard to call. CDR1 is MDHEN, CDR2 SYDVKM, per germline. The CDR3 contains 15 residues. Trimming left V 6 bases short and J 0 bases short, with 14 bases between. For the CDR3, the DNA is TGTGCCAGCAGATACCTGACGGAGATGAACACTGAAGCTTTCTTT. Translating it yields CASRYLTEMNTEAFF.

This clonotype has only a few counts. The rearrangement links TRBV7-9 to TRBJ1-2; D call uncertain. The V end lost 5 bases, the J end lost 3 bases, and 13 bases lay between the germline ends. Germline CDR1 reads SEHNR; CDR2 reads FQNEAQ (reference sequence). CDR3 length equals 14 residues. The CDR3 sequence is CASSPPAVYYGYTF. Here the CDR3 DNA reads TGTGCCAGCAGCCCGCCTGCCGTGTACTATGGCTACACCTTC.

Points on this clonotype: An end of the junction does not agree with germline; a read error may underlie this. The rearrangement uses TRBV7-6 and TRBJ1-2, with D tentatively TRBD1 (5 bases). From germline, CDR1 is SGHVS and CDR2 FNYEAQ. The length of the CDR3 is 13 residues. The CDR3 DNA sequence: TGTGTCAGCTCCTCTGGGGCAAACTCTGGCTACACCTTC. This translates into CVSSSGANSGYTF.

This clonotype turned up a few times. The CDR3 here is CASSQDIGSGNSPLHF. CDR3 nucleotide sequence: TGCGCCAGCAGCCAAGATATCGGGTCTGGTAATTCACCCCTCCACTTT. The genes are TRBV4-3 and TRBJ1-6; no reliable D call. Germline V gives CDR1 LGHNA, CDR2 YSLEER. CDR3 size: 16 residues. Deletions cut 0 bases from V and 6 bases from J, with 12 bases between.

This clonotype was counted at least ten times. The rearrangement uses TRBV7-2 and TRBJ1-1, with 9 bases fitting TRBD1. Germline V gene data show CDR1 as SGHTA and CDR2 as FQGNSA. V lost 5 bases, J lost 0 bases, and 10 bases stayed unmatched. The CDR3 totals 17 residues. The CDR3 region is CASSPTGTGSMNTEAFF. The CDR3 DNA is TGTGCCAGCAGCCCTACCGGGACAGGGAGCATGAACACTGAAGCTTTCTTT.

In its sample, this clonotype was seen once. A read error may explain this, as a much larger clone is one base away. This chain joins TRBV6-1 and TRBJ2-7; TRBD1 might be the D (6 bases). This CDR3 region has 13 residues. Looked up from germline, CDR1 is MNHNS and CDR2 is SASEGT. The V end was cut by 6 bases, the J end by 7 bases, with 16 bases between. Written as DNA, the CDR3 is TGTGCCAGCAGGGGGAAGGGGGTGTGGGAGCAGTACGTC. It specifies CASRGKGVWEQYV.

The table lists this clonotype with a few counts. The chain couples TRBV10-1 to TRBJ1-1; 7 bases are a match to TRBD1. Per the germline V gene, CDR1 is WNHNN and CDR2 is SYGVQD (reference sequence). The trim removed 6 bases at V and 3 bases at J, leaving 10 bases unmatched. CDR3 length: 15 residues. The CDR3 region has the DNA TGCGCCAGCAGCCCCTTTACCGGGACAGACACTGAAGCTTTCTTT. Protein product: CASSPFTGTDTEAFF.

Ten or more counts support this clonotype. The chain's CDR3 is CAGPSKLPRNLGNTIYF. The CDR3, as DNA: TGTGCCGGGCCAAGCAAGCTCCCCAGGAACCTTGGAAACACCATATATTTT. The J gene is TRBJ1-3, the V gene TRBV5-4; D remains ambiguous. Germline values: CDR1 SGHNT, CDR2 YYREEE (reference sequence). Trimming took off 10 bases at V and 3 bases at J, with 26 bases between the two ends. The CDR3 runs 17 residues.

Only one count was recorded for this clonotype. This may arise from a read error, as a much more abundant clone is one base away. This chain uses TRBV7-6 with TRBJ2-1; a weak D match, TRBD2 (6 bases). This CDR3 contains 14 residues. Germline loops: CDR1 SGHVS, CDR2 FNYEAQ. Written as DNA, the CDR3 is TGTGCCAACAGCCCCGGGGGTGCCTACAATGAGCAGTTCTTC. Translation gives CANSPGGAYNEQFF.